Shown below are 30 T cell receptor beta chains from a single sample sequenced in a study of T cells in Graves' hyperthyroidism and ophthalmopathy. TCR beta CDR3 regions were amplified from RNA transcripts. RT-PCR in the first round (using the HTBI primer set) targeted the TCR CDR3. TCRdb itself ran the multiplex PCR reads through MiXCR, one entry per CDR3 protein. The sample gives 300,000 to 350,000 distinct CDR3 sequences, around a sixth of which show up once; roughly 49% is in the top ten. Material for sequencing was blood. Source of these receptors: a woman aged 50 to 65 with Graves' hyperthyroidism.

This clonotype has a count of ten or more. The chain recombines TRBV11-1 with TRBJ2-3; a possible D gene is TRBD1 (5 bases). Trimming shortened V by 5 bases and J by 3 bases, and 9 bases separated the two germline ends. The CDR3 is 13 residues long. CDR1 and CDR2 (germline): SGHAT, FQDESV (reference sequence). The chain's CDR3 is CASSQTDTDTQYF. CDR3 bases: TGTGCCAGCAGCCAGACAGATACAGATACGCAGTATTTT.

A few counts support this clonotype. The chain combines TRBV11-3 with TRBJ2-2; no reliable D call. V lost 2 bases, J lost 0 bases, and 4 bases lay in between. Germline values: CDR1 SGHNT, CDR2 YENEEA. This CDR3 contains 14 residues. The CDR3 is CASSLSTNTGELFF. The CDR3 coding sequence is TGTGCCAGCAGCTTAAGTACGAACACCGGGGAGCTGTTTTTT.

This clonotype was detected a few times. J is TRBJ2-7 and V is TRBV6-1; 9 nucleotides match TRBD2. CDR1 and CDR2 from the germline V gene are MNHNS and SASEGT. The CDR3 has 17 amino acids. J lost 3 bases, V lost 1 base, and 10 bases had no gene match. CDR3 bases: TGTGCCAGCAGTGAAGGATTAGCGGCTAGCGGGGACTACGAGCAGTACGTC. The encoded protein is CASSEGLAASGDYEQYV.

This clonotype appeared many times. The chain is built from TRBV5-1 and TRBJ2-1; 10 positions agree with TRBD2. Unmatched junction bases numbered 4, after V lost 3 bases and J lost 4 bases. In germline, CDR1 is SGHRS, CDR2 YFSETQ. The CDR3 consists of 15 residues. Here the CDR3 DNA reads TGCGCCAGCAGCTACGGACTAGCGGAGTACAATGAGCAGTTCTTC. Encoded protein: CASSYGLAEYNEQFF. The full variable domain, rest sourced from reference TRBV5-1 and TRBJ2-1, is KAGVTQTPRYLIKTRGQQVTLSCSPISGHRSVSWYQQTPGQGLQFLFEYFSETQRNKGNFPGRFSGRQFSNSRSEMNVSTLELGDSALYLCASSYGLAEYNEQFFGPGTRLTVL.

This clonotype was observed many times. The rearrangement links TRBV3-1 to TRBJ1-5; D is undetermined. V gave up 0 bases and J gave up 4 bases, with 10 bases separating them. The CDR3 is 15 residues long. Per the germline V gene, CDR1 is LGHDT and CDR2 is YNNKEL (reference sequence). The CDR3 is CASSQDVAWNQPQHF. As DNA, the CDR3 is TGTGCCAGCAGCCAAGATGTGGCGTGGAATCAGCCCCAGCATTTT.

Only a few counts were recorded for this clonotype. The CDR3 DNA reads as TGTGCCAGCAGTTACTTGGGGACAGGCGGGGAAAAACTGTTTTTT. Translation: CASSYLGTGGEKLFF. The rearrangement links TRBV6-6 to TRBJ1-4, with TRBD1 identical over 8 bases. The germline gives CDR1 MNHNY, CDR2 SVGAGI (reference sequence). V gave up 1 base and J gave up 8 bases; unmatched junction bases: 6. The CDR3 is made up of 15 amino acids.

This clonotype was counted ten times or more. The genes are TRBV30 and TRBJ2-3, with 10 bases aligning to TRBD2. V lost 0 bases and J lost 11; bases outside the gene matches: 8. The germline gives CDR1 GTSNPN, CDR2 SVGIG (reference sequence). CDR3 size: 14 residues. The CDR3 loop is CAWSVSGGVQRQYF. CDR3 nucleotide sequence: TGTGCCTGGAGTGTAAGCGGGGGGGTCCAAAGGCAGTATTTT.

The V gene is TRBV28, the J gene TRBJ1-5; possible D gene TRBD1, 5 bases. In germline, CDR1 is MDHEN, CDR2 SYDVKM. The CDR3 loop spans 16 amino acids. The V end was cut by 5 bases, the J end by 1 base, with 15 bases between. The CDR3 DNA sequence: TGTGCCAGCAGTCCTAGACAGTCTTACAGCAATCAGCCCCAGCATTTT. This codes for CASSPRQSYSNQPQHF.

The chain links TRBV5-1 to TRBJ1-2, with 7 nucleotides matching TRBD1. The CDR3 consists of 19 residues. V shed 4 bases and J 8 bases; nucleotides not matched to a gene: 26. Germline loops: CDR1 SGHRS, CDR2 YFSETQ. The CDR3 DNA sequence: TGCGCCAGCAGCCCCAGCCGATCGACAGGGAGACCTCCGGTTGGCGGCTACACCTTC. It codes for CASSPSRSTGRPPVGGYTF.

This clonotype turned up a few times. The chain employs TRBV30 and TRBJ2-6, with a weak D call TRBD2 (5 bases). V was trimmed by 1 base and J by 0 bases, leaving 7 bases between them. This CDR3 contains 15 residues. Germline loops: CDR1 GTSNPN, CDR2 SVGIG (reference sequence). CDR3 DNA: TGTGCCTGGAGTGCGGGGAACTCTGGGGCCAACGTCCTGACTTTC. It encodes CAWSAGNSGANVLTF.

This clonotype was observed a handful of times. The chain couples TRBV27 to TRBJ2-3; D ambiguous. There are 16 residues in the CDR3. Trimming stripped 0 bases from V and 6 bases from J, with 16 bases between. Germline loops: CDR1 MNHEY, CDR2 SMNVEV (reference sequence). Here the CDR3 DNA reads TGTGCCAGCAGTTTATCGACCGGTGTCTTTGCCGATACGCAGTATTTT. Amino acid sequence: CASSLSTGVFADTQYF.

This clonotype was counted many times. The chain combines TRBV5-6 with TRBJ2-1; D possibly uses TRBD1 or TRBD2 (5 bases each). This CDR3 contains 15 residues. CDR1 and CDR2 (germline): SGHDT, YYEEEE. V was cut by 0 bases and J by 4 bases, with 11 bases left in between. The CDR3 region has the DNA TGTGCCAGCAGCTTGGGTGGGGGAAAGTACAATGAGCAGTTCTTC. It translates to CASSLGGGKYNEQFF.

The CDR3 nucleotides are TGTGCCAGCACCTCCGGCCTCGAGAGAACGCAGTATTTT. This codes for CASTSGLERTQYF. The chain uses TRBV2 and TRBJ2-3; D remains ambiguous. Germline V gene lookup returns CDR1 SNHLY and CDR2 FYNNEI. This CDR3 region has 13 residues. The V gene lost 7 bases and the J gene lost 9 bases, with 17 bases spanning the gap.

This chain connects TRBV10-3 to TRBJ1-1; TRBD1 matches 10 bases. Germline CDR1 ENHRY, CDR2 SYGVKD. CDR3 length: 16 amino acids. Losses at the gene ends were 2 bases for V and 7 bases for J; bases not matched to a gene: 10. The CDR3 loop reads CAISERQGAFSGEAFF. The CDR3 coding sequence is TGTGCCATCAGTGAGAGACAGGGGGCTTTCTCAGGTGAAGCTTTCTTT.

This clonotype has at least ten counts. The gene calls are TRBV11-2 and TRBJ2-3; 7 bases are a match to TRBD2. J gave up 0 bases and V 1 base, and 4 bases lay outside the gene matches. CDR1 and CDR2 (germline): SGHAT, FQNNGV. CDR3 length: 16 amino acids. CDR3 nucleotide sequence: TGTGCCAGCAGCTTAGCCGGGACTATCAGCACAGATACGCAGTATTTT. It translates to CASSLAGTISTDTQYF. The full variable domain, its missing parts supplied by reference TRBV11-2 and TRBJ2-3, is EAGVAQSPRYKIIEKRQSVAFWCNPISGHATLYWYQQILGQGPKLLIQFQNNGVVDDSQLPKDRFSAERLKGVDSTLKIQPAKLEDSAVYLCASSLAGTISTDTQYFGPGTRLTVL.

V usage is TRBV19 and J usage is TRBJ2-2; 11 nucleotides agree with TRBD1. CDR1 is LNHDA and CDR2 is SQIVND in the germline V gene (reference sequence). This CDR3 region has 14 residues. J was trimmed by 7 bases and V by 6 bases; bases with no gene match: 4. The CDR3: CASSRTGGHGELFF. The CDR3, as DNA: TGTGCCAGTAGCCGGACAGGGGGCCACGGGGAGCTGTTTTTT.

In the case of this clonotype: A read error may produce the germline difference seen at one junction end. The V gene is TRBV13, the J gene TRBJ1-1; possibly TRBD1 for D (5 bases). This CDR3 has 12 amino acids. Germline-derived CDR1 and CDR2 are PRHDT and FYEKMQ (reference sequence). CDR3 bases: TGTGCCAGCAGCTTAAGAGGGACTGAAGCTTCCTTT. It yields the protein CASSLRGTEASF.

The V gene is TRBV5-1, the J gene TRBJ2-5; perhaps D is TRBD1 or TRBD2 (5 bases each). CDR1 SGHRS and CDR2 YFSETQ come from the germline V gene. The germline V and J ends were trimmed by 6 bases and 5 bases, with 20 bases remaining between them. The CDR3 is 15 amino acids. The CDR3 loop is CASTLLGTAQETQYF. The DNA of the CDR3 is TGCGCCAGCACCCTGCTGGGGACGGCCCAGGAGACCCAGTACTTC.

This clonotype was observed a handful of times. V is TRBV7-8 and J is TRBJ1-2; 9 nucleotides match TRBD1. With 4 bases clipped from V and 6 bases from J, the junction kept 6 bases outside the gene matches. This CDR3 spans 14 amino acids. Germline CDR1 reads SGHVS; CDR2 reads FQNEAQ. The CDR3 DNA reads as TGTGCCAGCAGCTCAACAGGGGGCGTGGATGGCTACACCTTC. This encodes CASSSTGGVDGYTF. Based on the CDR3 plus reference TRBV7-8 and TRBJ1-2, the full variable domain is GAGVSQSPRYKVAKRGQDVALRCDPISGHVSLFWYQQALGQGPEFLTYFQNEAQLDKSGLPSDRFFAERPEGSVSTLKIQRTQQEDSAVYLCASSSTGGVDGYTFGSGTRLTVV.

This clonotype was detected a few times. The chain couples TRBV20-1 to TRBJ1-1, with 7 bases fitting TRBD1. CDR1 DFQATT and CDR2 SNEGSKA come from the germline V gene (reference sequence). V shed 5 bases, J shed 5 bases, and the junction held 2 bases outside the gene matches. The length of the CDR3 is 11 residues. Here the CDR3 reads CSALRGTEAFF. In nucleotides, the CDR3 is TGCAGTGCTCTCAGGGGGACTGAAGCTTTCTTT.

This clonotype was picked up many times. This chain connects TRBV11-2 to TRBJ2-3; 7 nucleotides agree with TRBD1. Germline CDR1 SGHAT, CDR2 FQNNGV. This CDR3 has 15 residues. Trimming at V came to 1 base and at J to 5 bases, leaving 6 bases not matched to a gene. This chain's CDR3 is CASSLGQGEVDTQYF. The DNA of the CDR3 is TGTGCCAGCAGCTTAGGACAGGGAGAAGTAGATACGCAGTATTTT.

This clonotype came up many times. CDR3 nucleotide sequence: TGTGCCAGCAGCTCGGGGGGGATCCCTGAAGCTTTCTTT. It translates to CASSSGGIPEAFF. The V and J genes are TRBV3-1 and TRBJ1-1; D might be TRBD1 (5 bases). Trimming cost V 5 bases and J 6 bases, with 13 bases left between them. CDR3 length: 13 residues. Germline V CDR1 and CDR2: LGHDT, YNNKEL (reference sequence).

This clonotype turned up a few times. The V gene is TRBV7-2, the J gene TRBJ1-1; 8 bases fit TRBD1. V lost 1 base, J lost 11 bases, and 9 bases stayed unmatched. The CDR3 is 14 residues long. The germline CDR1 and CDR2 sequences are SGHTA and FQGNSA. The CDR3 nucleotides are TGTGCCAGCAGCTTAGAAGGCAGGGGGCGAATGGCTTTCTTT. It yields the protein CASSLEGRGRMAFF.

This clonotype occurred many times. The chain is built from TRBV30 and TRBJ1-5, with D unclear. CDR1 and CDR2 from the germline V gene are GTSNPN and SVGIG (reference sequence). The V and J ends lost 2 bases and 6 bases respectively, with 8 bases between them. This CDR3 region has 12 residues. CDR3 loop: CAWSLQGQPQHF. DNA for the CDR3: TGTGCCTGGAGTCTGCAAGGTCAGCCCCAGCATTTT.

This clonotype was seen many times. The chain has TRBV3-1 and TRBJ2-1; possible D gene TRBD1, 5 bases. The germline V gene encodes CDR1 LGHDT and CDR2 YNNKEL (reference sequence). Trimming pared 3 bases from V and 9 bases from J, leaving 15 bases between. CDR3 size: 14 residues. The CDR3 is CASSQGPLGSEQFF. CDR3 sequence (DNA): TGTGCCAGCAGCCAGGGGCCCCTTGGTTCTGAGCAGTTCTTC.

The table lists this clonotype with many counts. The rearrangement joins TRBV18 to TRBJ2-3; D possibly corresponds to TRBD1 (5 bases). CDR1 and CDR2 (germline): KGHSH, LQKENI. The V end was cut by 3 bases, the J end by 6 bases, with 10 bases between. The CDR3 length is 13 residues. In DNA form, the CDR3 reads TGTGCCAGCTCACCTGACCAGGGCGATACGCAGTATTTT. It translates to CASSPDQGDTQYF.

In its sample, this clonotype was seen many times. The V gene is TRBV11-2, the J gene TRBJ2-1, with 12 bases matching TRBD2. From germline, CDR1 is SGHAT and CDR2 FQNNGV. J lost 9 bases, V lost 4 bases, and 13 bases had no gene match. The CDR3 runs 17 residues. CDR3 DNA: TGTGCCAGCAGCTCATTAGGGGCTAGCGGGGGGGCCTCTGAGCAGTTCTTC. As protein: CASSSLGASGGASEQFF.

The chain is built from TRBV7-9 and TRBJ2-7, with 7 bases lining up with TRBD1. This CDR3 region has 15 residues. The V segment lost 5 bases and the J segment 0 bases; nucleotides outside the gene matches: 7. The germline V gene has CDR1 SEHNR and CDR2 FQNEAQ (reference sequence). Here the CDR3 reads CASSRGTEPSYEQYF. The DNA of the CDR3 is TGTGCCAGCAGCCGTGGGACAGAACCCTCCTACGAGCAGTACTTC. The full variable domain, with the rest looked up from reference TRBV7-9 and TRBJ2-7, is DTGVSQNPRHKITKRGQNVTFRCDPISEHNRLYWYRQTLGQGPEFLTYFQNEAQLEKSRLLSDRFSAERPKGSFSTLEIQRTEQGDSAMYLCASSRGTEPSYEQYFGPGTRLTVT.

In its sample, this clonotype was seen a few times. The chain has TRBV9 and TRBJ1-1; D perhaps matches TRBD1 (5 bases). The CDR3 is made up of 13 amino acids. Germline CDR1 is SGDLS and CDR2 is YYNGEE. Deletions cut 0 bases from V and 6 bases from J, with 9 bases between. Here the CDR3 reads CASSVDRGAEAFF. DNA of the CDR3: TGTGCCAGCAGCGTAGACCGGGGCGCTGAAGCTTTCTTT.

This clonotype occurred a few times. This rearrangement joins TRBV19 to TRBJ2-1; D may be TRBD1 (5 bases). V shed 7 bases and J shed 4 bases, with 17 bases lying between them. The germline gives CDR1 LNHDA, CDR2 SQIVND (reference sequence). There are 15 residues in the CDR3. CDR3 amino acids: CASTSLLGLYNEQFF. In DNA form, the CDR3 reads TGTGCCAGTACCTCCCTACTGGGGCTTTACAATGAGCAGTTCTTC.